These 28 T cell receptor beta chains were sequenced from one sample in a study of blood T cell repertoires in COVID-19. Libraries were prepared by immunoSEQ multiplex PCR; TCRdb keeps only in-frame clonotypes and omits some of them. The table shows approximately 120,000 clones, with roughly four fifths occurring only once. Sequencing input: PBMCs or T cells enriched from blood (not recorded which). The receptor set was obtained from a man younger than 45 who had recovered from COVID-19.

The chain employs TRBV6-6 and TRBJ2-2; 9 bases fit TRBD2. The CDR3 extends over 14 amino acids. Per the germline V gene, CDR1 is MNHNY and CDR2 is SVGAGI (reference sequence). CDR3 DNA sequence: TGTGCTGGTAGAGCGGGAGGCAGCACCGGGGAGCTGTTTTTT. Translated: CAGRAGGSTGELFF.

The rearrangement joins TRBV5-4 to TRBJ2-5; D remains unclear. The germline CDR1 and CDR2 sequences are SGHNT and YYREEE (reference sequence). The germline V and J ends were trimmed by 4 bases and 3 bases, with 10 bases remaining between them. The length of the CDR3 is 13 residues. The CDR3 sequence: CASSARVEETQYF. CDR3 nucleotide sequence: TGTGCCAGCAGCGCTCGGGTAGAAGAGACCCAGTACTTC.

The chain combines TRBV6-5 with TRBJ2-7; 10 bases align to TRBD2. CDR3 size: 13 residues. Germline assignment: CDR1 MNHEY and CDR2 SVGAGI. J gave up 7 bases and V 2 bases, and 2 bases lay outside the gene matches. The CDR3 DNA is TGTGCCAGCAGTTACGTGACTAGCGGGGAGCAGTACTTC. Amino acid sequence: CASSYVTSGEQYF.

This chain uses TRBV15 with TRBJ1-3; 8 bases line up with TRBD1. The germline V gene has CDR1 LNHNV and CDR2 YYDKDF (reference sequence). The CDR3 runs 17 residues. Trimming cost V 3 bases and J 1 base; bases outside gene matches: 8. The CDR3 loop reads CATSRDRQGASGNTIYF. The CDR3, as DNA: TGTGCCACCAGCAGGGATAGGCAGGGGGCTTCTGGAAACACCATATATTTT.

The V call is TRBV19, the J call TRBJ1-3; maybe TRBD1 (6 bases). This CDR3 region has 17 residues. Deletions cut 4 bases from V and 0 bases from J, with 16 bases between. Looked up from germline, CDR1 is LNHDA and CDR2 is SQIVND (reference sequence). In DNA, the CDR3 is TGTGCCAGTAGTACCCACAGGGCACCCCTCTCTGGAAACACCATATATTTT. Protein sequence: CASSTHRAPLSGNTIYF.

This chain uses TRBV5-4 with TRBJ2-7; TRBD2 is a possible D gene (6 bases). The CDR3 length is 16 residues. Trimming shortened V by 4 bases and J by 7 bases, and 24 bases separated the two germline ends. Germline V gene lookup returns CDR1 SGHNT and CDR2 YYREEE (reference sequence). The CDR3 region is CASSPAGTGGTFEQYF. CDR3 sequence (DNA): TGTGCCAGCAGCCCGGCGGGTACCGGCGGGACTTTTGAGCAGTACTTC.

This clone was counted between two and nine times. The chain joins TRBV18 to TRBJ2-1; D is unclear. With 3 bases removed from V and 0 bases from J, the gap between germline ends came to 15 bases. Germline CDR1 and CDR2: KGHSH and LQKENI. This CDR3 is built from 17 residues. DNA of the CDR3: TGTGCCAGCTCACCCTCGATGGCGGATAGCTCCTACAATGAGCAGTTCTTC. Residues: CASSPSMADSSYNEQFF.

The gene calls are TRBV19 and TRBJ1-5; 11 bases line up with TRBD1. Germline lookup yields CDR1 LNHDA and CDR2 SQIVND (reference sequence). The CDR3 runs 15 residues. V lost 4 bases to trimming and J lost 4 bases; unmatched junction nucleotides: 3. The CDR3 bases are TGTGCCAGTAGTACAGGGACAGGGGGGAATCAGCCCCAGCATTTT. Translating it yields CASSTGTGGNQPQHF.

This clone occurred once. The genes are TRBV10-2 and TRBJ2-1; 11 bases align to TRBD1. The CDR3 is 14 residues long. The germline gives CDR1 WSHSY, CDR2 SAAADI. Losses at the gene ends were 6 bases for V and 6 bases for J; bases not matched to a gene: 4. The CDR3 region has the DNA TGCGCCAGCAGGGACAGGGGGCCGCTCAATGAGCAGTTCTTC. Residues: CASRDRGPLNEQFF.

This clone was found a few times. The CDR3 reads CASSEPTGRPDEKLFF. CDR3 in DNA: TGTGCCAGCAGCGAGCCCACCGGGAGGCCGGATGAAAAACTGTTTTTT. The chain carries TRBV7-9 and TRBJ1-4; no clear D gene. Trimming removed 5 bases at V and 6 bases at J, with 19 bases between. The CDR3 is 16 residues long. Germline CDR1 is SEHNR and CDR2 is FQNEAQ (reference sequence).

This clone was seen only a few times. This sequence joins TRBV5-1 and TRBJ2-1; possible D gene TRBD1, 6 bases. CDR1 SGHRS and CDR2 YFSETQ come from the germline V gene. CDR3 length equals 18 residues. V lost 0 bases to trimming and J lost 2 bases, with 18 bases between them. This CDR3 is CASSLGVVPGATYNEQFF. CDR3 bases: TGCGCCAGCAGCTTGGGTGTTGTGCCAGGGGCGACCTACAATGAGCAGTTCTTC. Full variable domain (remainder filled in from reference TRBV5-1 and TRBJ2-1): KAGVTQTPRYLIKTRGQQVTLSCSPISGHRSVSWYQQTPGQGLQFLFEYFSETQRNKGNFPGRFSGRQFSNSRSEMNVSTLELGDSALYLCASSLGVVPGATYNEQFFGPGTRLTVL.

This clone was seen a handful of times. The chain has TRBV6-1 and TRBJ1-1, with 12 bases fitting TRBD1. The CDR3 runs to 16 residues. Germline CDR1 is MNHNS and CDR2 is SASEGT. With 3 bases clipped from V and 0 bases from J, the junction kept 2 bases outside the gene matches. CDR3 nucleotide sequence: TGTGCCAGCAGTGATTGGGACAGGGGGCTGAACACTGAAGCTTTCTTT. This sequence encodes CASSDWDRGLNTEAFF.

The chain couples TRBV6-5 to TRBJ1-6; tentatively, D is TRBD1 (5 bases). Germline values: CDR1 MNHEY, CDR2 SVGAGI. Trimming took 8 bases from V and 10 from J, leaving 18 bases between them. There are 14 residues in the CDR3. This chain's CDR3 is CASGGSGGNSPLHF. The CDR3, as DNA: TGTGCCAGCGGAGGGTCCGGGGGTAACTCACCCCTCCACTTT.

V is TRBV7-2 and J is TRBJ2-3; perhaps TRBD2 as D (6 bases). The CDR3 length is 15 residues. CDR1 is SGHTA, CDR2 FQGNSA, per germline. V shed 5 bases and J shed 7 bases, with 19 bases lying between them. The CDR3 here is CASSTISRERYTQYF. CDR3 nucleotides: TGTGCCAGCAGCACGATAAGCCGGGAGCGCTATACGCAGTATTTT.

The genes are TRBV19 and TRBJ1-4; a weak D match, TRBD1 (6 bases). The V gene lost 7 bases and the J gene lost 7 bases, with 25 bases spanning the gap. The CDR3 sequence is 17 residues long. Germline values: CDR1 LNHDA, CDR2 SQIVND (reference sequence). This CDR3 reads CASTLRQGREMAEKLFF. The CDR3 DNA reads TGTGCCAGTACCCTTCGGCAGGGGCGCGAGATGGCTGAAAAACTGTTTTTT. The variable domain in full, completed from reference TRBV19 and TRBJ1-4, reads DGGITQSPKYLFRKEGQNVTLSCEQNLNHDAMYWYRQDPGQGLRLIYYSQIVNDFQKGDIAEGYSVSREKKESFPLTVTSAQKNPTAFYLCASTLRQGREMAEKLFFGSGTQLSVL.

The chain carries TRBV11-2 and TRBJ2-2, with D possibly matching TRBD2 (7 bases). The CDR3 loop spans 15 amino acids. Germline CDR1 reads SGHAT; CDR2 reads FQNNGV. V was shortened by 5 bases and J by 5 bases, with 15 bases between the two germline ends. The CDR3 here is CASSLEGGLTGELFF. CDR3 nucleotide sequence: TGTGCCAGCAGCCTTGAGGGGGGGCTAACCGGGGAGCTGTTTTTT.

This rearrangement joins TRBV11-3 to TRBJ1-2, with D perhaps TRBD1 (5 bases). V was shortened by 5 bases and J by 0 bases, with 16 bases between the two germline ends. CDR1 is SGHNT, CDR2 YENEEA, per germline. The CDR3 length is 16 residues. CDR3 DNA sequence: TGTGCCAGCAGCCACGCAATAGGGGCAGCTAACTATGGCTACACCTTC. Translated, it gives CASSHAIGAANYGYTF.

This chain connects TRBV7-7 to TRBJ2-1, with 7 positions matching TRBD1. The trim removed 1 base at V and 2 bases at J, leaving 5 bases unmatched. The CDR3 is made up of 16 amino acids. Germline V CDR1 and CDR2: SSHAT, FNYEAQ (reference sequence). CDR3 DNA sequence: TGTGCCAGCAGCTTAGGAGACAGGGCGCCCTACAATGAGCAGTTCTTC. Its protein product is CASSLGDRAPYNEQFF.

The chain employs TRBV5-1 and TRBJ1-2; D is unresolved. The CDR3 contains 14 residues. The V end was cut by 6 bases, the J end by 0 bases, with 12 bases between. Germline V gives CDR1 SGHRS, CDR2 YFSETQ. The CDR3 loop reads CASNIEPANYGYTF. The CDR3 region has the DNA TGCGCCAGCAACATCGAACCCGCTAACTATGGCTACACCTTC.

The chain uses TRBV27 and TRBJ2-2, with TRBD1 identical over 7 bases. V shed 6 bases and J 1 base; nucleotides not matched to a gene: 8. The CDR3 is made up of 16 amino acids. CDR1 and CDR2 (germline): MNHEY, SMNVEV (reference sequence). This chain's CDR3 is CASSLLDRLNTGELFF. CDR3 bases: TGTGCCAGCAGCCTACTGGACAGGTTGAACACCGGGGAGCTGTTTTTT.

This clone was counted only a few times. This rearrangement joins TRBV19 to TRBJ2-3, with a possible D match to TRBD2 (5 bases). Germline CDR1 is LNHDA and CDR2 is SQIVND (reference sequence). CDR3 length: 16 amino acids. V was shortened by 5 bases and J by 0 bases, with 15 bases between the two germline ends. The CDR3 sequence: CASSSQAGSSTDTQYF. The DNA for the CDR3 is TGTGCCAGTAGTTCCCAGGCGGGTTCTAGCACAGATACGCAGTATTTT.

This sequence joins TRBV6-5 and TRBJ1-3, with 7 bases lining up with TRBD1. Germline CDR1 MNHEY, CDR2 SVGAGI. Trimming at V came to 6 bases and at J to 4 bases, leaving 6 bases not matched to a gene. The CDR3 contains 14 residues. The CDR3 reads CASSQTGYGNTIYF. CDR3 DNA sequence: TGTGCCAGCAGCCAGACAGGGTACGGAAACACCATATATTTT.

This clone was found a few times. This chain connects TRBV7-9 to TRBJ1-1, with TRBD1 matching 8 bases. V lost 4 bases, J lost 6 bases, and 10 bases stayed unmatched. Per germline, CDR1 SEHNR and CDR2 FQNEAQ (reference sequence). This CDR3 has 15 amino acids. DNA for the CDR3: TGTGCCAGCAGCTCGAAGGAATACAGGGGGGCTGAAGCTTTCTTT. Translating gives CASSSKEYRGAEAFF.

The chain employs TRBV9 and TRBJ1-2; 8 bases fit TRBD1. The CDR3 is made up of 16 amino acids. CDR1 is SGDLS, CDR2 YYNGEE, per germline. Losses at the gene ends were 3 bases for V and 4 bases for J; bases not matched to a gene: 11. The CDR3 nucleotides are TGTGCCAGCAGCGGGGCCCCGGACAGGGTGGGCTATGGCTACACCTTC. Translating it yields CASSGAPDRVGYGYTF.

V and J are TRBV9 and TRBJ1-5, with unresolved D. CDR3 length: 11 residues. CDR1 and CDR2 from the germline V gene are SGDLS and YYNGEE. The ends were cut back, 7 bases at V and 5 bases at J, with 7 bases in the middle. The CDR3 nucleotides are TGTGCCAGCGGCCTTGATCAGCCCCAGCATTTT. Translation: CASGLDQPQHF. The complete variable domain, with remaining parts taken from reference TRBV9 and TRBJ1-5, reads DSGVTQTPKHLITATGQRVTLRCSPRSGDLSVYWYQQSLDQGLQFLIQYYNGEERAKGNILERFSAQQFPDLHSELNLSSLELGDSALYFCASGLDQPQHFGDGTRLSIL.

The gene calls are TRBV5-1 and TRBJ2-7; TRBD1 matches 9 bases. The CDR3 runs to 14 residues. From germline, CDR1 is SGHRS and CDR2 YFSETQ. Trimming cost V 2 bases and J 5 bases; bases outside gene matches: 5. CDR3: CASSFGQGIDEQYF. The CDR3 bases are TGCGCCAGCAGCTTTGGACAGGGGATTGACGAGCAGTACTTC.

This chain links TRBV5-1 with TRBJ2-1; the match to TRBD2 covers 8 bases. Germline V gene lookup returns CDR1 SGHRS and CDR2 YFSETQ. The V segment lost 0 bases and the J segment 7 bases; nucleotides outside the gene matches: 12. CDR3 length equals 17 residues. The CDR3 region is CASSLGALAGAGNEQFF. CDR3 in DNA: TGCGCCAGCAGCTTGGGGGCCCTAGCGGGCGCTGGGAATGAGCAGTTCTTC.

The rearrangement uses TRBV15 and TRBJ1-1; tentatively, D is TRBD1 (5 bases). Germline values: CDR1 LNHNV, CDR2 YYDKDF (reference sequence). The CDR3 loop spans 13 amino acids. The germline V and J ends were trimmed by 9 bases and 1 base, with 12 bases remaining between them. In DNA, the CDR3 is TGTGCCACTGACCCAGGGAAGAACACTGAAGCTTTCTTT. Its protein is CATDPGKNTEAFF.